This T cell receptor (beta chain) was obtained from a study of T cells in localized non-small cell lung cancer. Study-wide points: Uninvolved adjacent lung had the highest recorded T cell clonality, with tumor below it.

CDR1 and CDR2 from the germline V gene are MNHEY and SMNVEV (reference sequence). The CDR3 is made up of 12 amino acids. The V end lost 6 bases, the J end lost 4 bases, and 9 bases lay between the germline ends. Some clones are missing from TCRdb's copy, which holds only in-frame ones; the method was immunoSEQ multiplex PCR. The sample has around 90,000 clones, 60% to 85% seen once. A word on this clone: Antigen unknown.

The clonotype originates from a man between 40 and 70 years old with stage II squamous cell lung carcinoma. V gene TRBV27 combines with J gene TRBJ1-2; no clear D. Sequencing used PBMCs, obtained before any cancer treatment. CDR3 in DNA: TGTGCCAGCAGGGGGTGGATCTATGGCTACACCTTC. Protein sequence: CASRGWIYGYTF.